This entry concerns a single T cell receptor (beta chain). Its specificity is unknown. PCR was performed using 60 Vbeta and 13 Jbeta primers. Method: immunoSEQ multiplex PCR; TCRdb's copy keeps in-frame clones and lacks some. The sample includes roughly 190,000 clones, approximately 84% of them seen just once. Samples came from healthy bone marrow donors. The sample is drawn from a study of cytomegalovirus exposure and HLA in healthy donors. About the study: An earlier analysis identified 110 million or so unique TCR beta sequences in about 179 million T cells. Study outcomes and limitations: HLA restriction was apparent for most CMV-associated TCR beta chains in a later analysis. In a later analysis, TCR beta V- and J-gene trimming showed a link to a missense DCLRE1C variant.

The sequence derives from a female donor in good health and CMV-seronegative. The specimen sequenced was PBMCs.

The CDR3 spells CASRGTGGFFGYTF. The CDR3 DNA sequence: TGTGCCAGCAGGGGGACAGGGGGCTTCTTTGGCTACACCTTC. The J gene is TRBJ1-2, the V gene TRBV6-5, with TRBD1 matching over 12 bases. With V trimmed by 6 bases and J by 7 bases, 6 bases remained unmatched. CDR3 size: 14 residues. Germline CDR1 is MNHEY and CDR2 is SVGAGI.